This paragraph covers one T cell receptor beta chain sequence. The CDR3 is made up of 16 amino acids. Germline assignment: CDR1 SGHNT and CDR2 YYREEE (reference sequence). These data originate in a study of T cells expressing NK-cell markers. TCRdb re-analyzed the 5' RACE reads; it lists each CDR3 protein once, without DNA. Listed are approximately 380,000 distinct CDR3 sequences; roughly 5.2% falls within the top ten. V usage is TRBV5-4 and J usage is TRBJ2-1. The sample consisted of blood T cells: a sorted CD56 or NKG2C T cell subset, CD4+ or CD8+ T cells, or bulk PBMC T cells (not recorded which). The source of this sequence is a man aged 18-69 years in good health. The CDR3 spells CASSLVGVSSYNEQFF.